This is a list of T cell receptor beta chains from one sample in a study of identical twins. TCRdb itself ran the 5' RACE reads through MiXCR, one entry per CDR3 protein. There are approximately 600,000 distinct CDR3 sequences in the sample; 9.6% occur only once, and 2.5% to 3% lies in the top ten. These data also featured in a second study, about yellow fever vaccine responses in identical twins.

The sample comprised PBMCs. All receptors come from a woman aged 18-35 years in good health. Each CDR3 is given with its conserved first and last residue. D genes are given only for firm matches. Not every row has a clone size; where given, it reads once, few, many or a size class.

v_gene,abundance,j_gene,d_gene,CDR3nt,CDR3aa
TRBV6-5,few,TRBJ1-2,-,TGTGCCAGCAGTTACGGGGCGGAGGTGGATGGCTACACCTTC,CASSYGAEVDGYTF
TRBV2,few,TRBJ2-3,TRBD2,TGTGCCAAAGCGGGATCTAGCACAGATACGCAGTATTTT,CAKAGSSTDTQYF
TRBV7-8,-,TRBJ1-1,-,TGTGCCAGCAGCTTATATGCGATGAACACTGAAGCTTTCTTT,CASSLYAMNTEAFF
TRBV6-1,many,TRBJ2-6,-,TGTGCCAGCACCCGCTCTGGGGCCAACGTCCTGACTTTC,CASTRSGANVLTF
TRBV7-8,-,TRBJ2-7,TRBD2,TGTGCCAGCAGCTTTGCCCAGACTAGCGGGAGCTACGAGCAGTACTTC,CASSFAQTSGSYEQYF
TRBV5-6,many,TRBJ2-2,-,TGTGCCAGCTATCCAGAGAACACCGGGGAGCTGTTTTTT,CASYPENTGELFF
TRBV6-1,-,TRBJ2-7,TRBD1,TGTGCCAGCAGTGAGCCGACAGGGGTTGGCTACGAGCAGTACTTC,CASSEPTGVGYEQYF
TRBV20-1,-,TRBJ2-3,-,TGCAGTGCATCGGTAGTGGATACGCAGTATTTT,CSASVVDTQYF
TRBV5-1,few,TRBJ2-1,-,TGCGCCAGCAGCCCTAGTTCACCAGCGGCTTCGAATGAGCAGTTCTTC,CASSPSSPAASNEQFF
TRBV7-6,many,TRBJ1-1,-,TGTGCCAGCAGCTTAGTTGCCAGCCGGAACACTGAAGCTTTCTTT,CASSLVASRNTEAFF
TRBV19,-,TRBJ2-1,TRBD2,TGTGCCAGTAGTATAGGGACTAGGGTTGATGAGCAGTTCTTC,CASSIGTRVDEQFF
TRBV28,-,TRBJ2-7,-,TGTGCCAGCAGTTCCATCCAGTGCTTC,CASSSIQCF
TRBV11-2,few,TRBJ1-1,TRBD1,TGTGCCAGCAGCTTAGGTGGGACAGGGTTTATCCCGTATGAAGCTTTCTTT,CASSLGGTGFIPYEAFF
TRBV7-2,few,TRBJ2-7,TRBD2,TGTGCCAGCAGCACCTGGGAGGGCCTCGAGCAGTACTTC,CASSTWEGLEQYF
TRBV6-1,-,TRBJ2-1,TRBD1,TGTGCCAGCAGTCCGTACCAGGGGACAGGGGACAATGAGCAGTTCTTC,CASSPYQGTGDNEQFF
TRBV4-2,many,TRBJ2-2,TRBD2,TGTGCCAGCAGCCAAGTGCTAGCGGGGCACACCGGGGAGCTGTTTTTT,CASSQVLAGHTGELFF
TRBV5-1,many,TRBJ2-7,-,TGCGCCAGCAGCCCCGGACAGCCCTACGAGCAGTACTTC,CASSPGQPYEQYF
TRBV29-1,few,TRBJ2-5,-,TGCAGCGTTGAAGGGAGAATACCCAGGGGCGGCTCGAAGACCCAGTACTTC,CSVEGRIPRGGSKTQYF
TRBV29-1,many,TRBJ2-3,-,TGCAGCGGATGGGGATTCGGGCCAGATACGCAGTATTTT,CSGWGFGPDTQYF
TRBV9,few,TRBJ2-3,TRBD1,TGTGCCAGCAGCGTATCAGGGGGCTTTGGCACAGATACGCAGTATTTT,CASSVSGGFGTDTQYF
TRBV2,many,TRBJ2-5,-,TGTGCCAGCAGTGGGGACTTACAAGAGACCCAGTACTTC,CASSGDLQETQYF
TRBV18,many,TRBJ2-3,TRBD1,TGTGCCAGCTCACCCAACACAGGGGGATACACAGATACGCAGTATTTT,CASSPNTGGYTDTQYF
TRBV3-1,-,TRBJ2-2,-,TGTGCCAGCAGCCAACGGTCTGGGGAGCTGTTTTTT,CASSQRSGELFF
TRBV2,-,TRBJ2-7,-,TGTGCCAGCCTGGGGAGCAGGTTCGTCTACGAGCAGTACTTC,CASLGSRFVYEQYF
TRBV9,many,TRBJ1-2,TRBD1,TGTGCCAGCAGCGTTAATAGTAAGGAGGCGGGACAGGGGGTCTATGGCTACACCTTC,CASSVNSKEAGQGVYGYTF
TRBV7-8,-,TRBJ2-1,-,TGTGCCAGCAGCGACAACGGTGAGCAGTTCTTC,CASSDNGEQFF
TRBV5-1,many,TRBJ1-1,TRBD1,TGCGCCAGCAACACCGGCGGGACAGGGGCCCACACTGAAGCTTTCTTT,CASNTGGTGAHTEAFF
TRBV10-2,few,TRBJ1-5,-,TGCGCCAGCAGTGTCGGGAGGGCTAGTCAGCCCCAGCATTTT,CASSVGRASQPQHF
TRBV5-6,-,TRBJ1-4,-,TGTGCCAGCAGCTTGGTGGATCGGAGGACTAATGAAAAACTGTTTTTT,CASSLVDRRTNEKLFF
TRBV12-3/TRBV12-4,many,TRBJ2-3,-,TGTGCCAGCAGTTCCGGGACACAATTCACAGATACGCAGTATTTT,CASSSGTQFTDTQYF
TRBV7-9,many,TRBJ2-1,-,TGTGCCAGCAGCTTAGTGATGCTGGGTGGGGGGCGCGATGAGCAGTTCTTC,CASSLVMLGGGRDEQFF
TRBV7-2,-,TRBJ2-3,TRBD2,TGTGCCAGCAGCTTTATATTAGCGGGTTTTAGCACAGATACGCAGTATTTT,CASSFILAGFSTDTQYF
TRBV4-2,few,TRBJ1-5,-,TGTGCCAGCAGCCAAGATCAGCGAGGGGGAAGCAATCAGCCCCAGCATTTT,CASSQDQRGGSNQPQHF
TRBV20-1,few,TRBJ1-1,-,TGCAGTGCTAGCGCCGTCATGAACACTGAAGCTTTCTTT,CSASAVMNTEAFF
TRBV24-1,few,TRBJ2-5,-,TGTGCCACCAGTGATTTGTCGGTAGAAGAGACCCAGTACTTC,CATSDLSVEETQYF
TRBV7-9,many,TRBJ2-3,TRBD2,TGTGCCAGCAGCTTAGGGGAACTAGCGGGAGTTGGAGATACGCAGTATTTT,CASSLGELAGVGDTQYF
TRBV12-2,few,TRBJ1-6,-,TGTGCAAGTCGCCCCCACCTCGTGGGGGGACCGAACATAGCTCCCATTTCACCCCTCCACTTT,CASRPHLVGGPNIAPISPLHF
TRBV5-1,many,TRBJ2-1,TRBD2,TGCGCCAGCAGCCCCCGTCGGGGGGGCCAAGACAATGAGCAGTTCTTC,CASSPRRGGQDNEQFF
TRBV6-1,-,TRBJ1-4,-,TGTGCCAGCAATGAGGGAATTAATGAAAAACTGTTTTTT,CASNEGINEKLFF
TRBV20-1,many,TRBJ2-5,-,TGCAGTGCTAGATCCGACGACAGGGAGGAAGAGACCCAGTACTTC,CSARSDDREEETQYF
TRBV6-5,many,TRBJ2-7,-,TGTGCCAGTAGAGGGGAGCTCGAGCAGTACTTC,CASRGELEQYF